This TCR beta chain originates from a study of CD8+CD57+ T cells in acquired aplastic anemia. Per germline, CDR1 SGDLS and CDR2 YYNGEE. Trimming took off 0 bases at V and 11 bases at J, with 20 bases between the two ends. The CDR3 consists of 15 residues. Patients sequenced had flow cytometry evidence of CD8+CD57+ cell expansion. Genomic DNA, the template, was used for profiling of the TCR beta VDJ and CDR3. TCRdb redid the calling of the reads with MiXCR, one entry per CDR3 protein. The sample gives approximately 250,000 distinct CDR3 sequences, around 82% of which show up once; less than 50% is in the top ten.

This sequence originates from a human donor with aplastic anemia. The genes are TRBV9 and TRBJ2-5; TRBD1 is a possible D gene (5 bases). Specimen: sorted CD4+, CD8+, or CD8+CD57+ T cells (not recorded which) from PBMCs. CDR3 in amino acids: CASSVGGRRTDTQYF. CDR3 DNA: TGTGCCAGCAGCGTAGGGGGCCGGAGAACAGATACGCAGTACTTC.